The 30 T cell receptor beta chains below all came from one sample that was sequenced in a study of patients and donors after allogeneic stem cell transplantation. TCRdb itself ran the RT-PCR reads through MiXCR, one entry per CDR3 protein. The sample has tens of thousands of distinct CDR3 sequences, around 33% seen once. The sequenced sample was blood, either unsorted or a sorted T cell fraction (not recorded which). All receptors come from a human donor who was either an allogeneic HSCT recipient or a stem cell or donor lymphocyte infusion donor (not recorded which). It is not recorded whose cells these are; they may come from a transplant donor.

This clonotype has more than one count but fewer than ten. The CDR3 bases are TGCGCCAGCAGCCAGGGGATAAACACTGAAGCTTTCTTT. Translated: CASSQGINTEAFF. This chain uses TRBV4-3 with TRBJ1-1; D is unclear. The CDR3 totals 13 residues. The germline V and J ends were trimmed by 3 bases and 2 bases, with 7 bases remaining between them. CDR1 and CDR2 (germline): LGHNA, YSLEER.

This clonotype was detected only a few times. V gene TRBV20-1 combines with J gene TRBJ1-2, with D perhaps TRBD1 (6 bases). Germline assignment: CDR1 DFQATT and CDR2 SNEGSKA (reference sequence). The V gene lost 3 bases and the J gene lost 2 bases, with 10 bases spanning the gap. This CDR3 region has 13 residues. DNA of the CDR3: TGCAGTGCTAGTCGGACAGTCAACTATGGCTACACCTTC. Translated: CSASRTVNYGYTF.

This clonotype was found once. The gene calls are TRBV6-4 and TRBJ2-3, with 8 bases fitting TRBD1. The germline V gene has CDR1 MRHNA and CDR2 SNTAGT. After removal of 6 bases from V and 1 base from J, the junction contained 6 bases not matched to a gene. The length of the CDR3 is 15 residues. The CDR3 DNA follows: TGTGCCAGCAGCCCCGACAGGGGCGGCACAGATACGCAGTATTTT. Protein sequence: CASSPDRGGTDTQYF.

The rearrangement links TRBV20-1 to TRBJ2-7; TRBD2 matches 7 bases. The CDR3 has 15 residues. Germline CDR1 reads DFQATT; CDR2 reads SNEGSKA (reference sequence). The V gene end was trimmed by 6 bases and the J gene end by 0 bases; junction bases not matched to a gene: 11. This chain's CDR3 is CSAEGGSGPSYEQYF. In nucleotides, the CDR3 is TGCAGTGCCGAGGGAGGGAGTGGGCCCTCCTACGAGCAGTACTTC.

CDR3 region: CASSPFPTTKNIQYF. The CDR3 region has the DNA TGTGCCAGCAGCCCCTTCCCGACCACCAAAAACATTCAGTACTTC. The J gene is TRBJ2-4, the V gene TRBV3-1; no clear D. The CDR3 runs to 15 residues. CDR1 is LGHDT and CDR2 is YNNKEL in the germline V gene (reference sequence). V lost 4 bases, J lost 2 bases, and 12 bases lay in between.

The chain has TRBV20-1 and TRBJ1-1; D ambiguous. The V and J ends lost 2 bases and 11 bases respectively, with 15 bases between them. The CDR3 is made up of 12 amino acids. Germline assignment: CDR1 DFQATT and CDR2 SNEGSKA (reference sequence). The CDR3, as DNA: TGCAGTGCTAGACGCGTCCCTATCAAGGCTTTCTTT. Protein: CSARRVPIKAFF.

The chain is built from TRBV3-1 and TRBJ2-1; D is possibly TRBD1 (5 bases). V shed 0 bases and J shed 2 bases, with 11 bases lying between them. This CDR3 has 16 amino acids. Germline loops: CDR1 LGHDT, CDR2 YNNKEL (reference sequence). The CDR3 spells CASSQEGAPPYNEQFF. The CDR3 coding sequence is TGTGCCAGCAGCCAAGAAGGGGCGCCCCCCTACAATGAGCAGTTCTTC.

This clonotype was counted only a few times. The V call is TRBV5-1, the J call TRBJ2-3; no clear D gene. CDR3 length equals 16 residues. V was trimmed by 4 bases and J by 4 bases, leaving 19 bases between them. The germline V gene has CDR1 SGHRS and CDR2 YFSETQ. The DNA for the CDR3 is TGCGCCAGCAGCCCGGACGGGCCAAAGCCGGCAGATACGCAGTATTTT. Residues: CASSPDGPKPADTQYF.

This clonotype has a handful of counts. The gene calls are TRBV7-9 and TRBJ1-1; the match to TRBD1 covers 9 bases. The junction had 6 bases not matched to a gene; V was cut back by 6 bases and J by 1 base. CDR1 SEHNR and CDR2 FQNEAQ come from the germline V gene (reference sequence). The CDR3 covers 15 residues. This chain's CDR3 is CASRARQGGNTEAFF. CDR3 coding DNA: TGTGCCAGCAGGGCAAGACAGGGGGGGAACACTGAAGCTTTCTTT.

A few counts support this clonotype. This chain joins TRBV20-1 and TRBJ1-1, with a weak D call TRBD1 (6 bases). Germline CDR1 DFQATT, CDR2 SNEGSKA (reference sequence). V was shortened by 5 bases and J by 1 base, with 14 bases between the two germline ends. CDR3 length: 14 residues. CDR3 nucleotides: TGCAGTGCTCCCCGCAGGGGTTGGAACACTGAAGCTTTCTTT. Translated: CSAPRRGWNTEAFF.

The V and J genes are TRBV20-1 and TRBJ1-3; no definite D call. Deletions cut 0 bases from V and 1 base from J, with 13 bases between. CDR1 DFQATT and CDR2 SNEGSKA come from the germline V gene (reference sequence). The CDR3 totals 16 residues. The CDR3 coding sequence is TGCAGTGCTAGAGATGATGGCAGCCCTTCTGGAAACACCATATATTTT. As protein: CSARDDGSPSGNTIYF.

The gene calls are TRBV20-1 and TRBJ2-7, with TRBD2 matching 11 bases. The CDR3 is 14 amino acids. CDR1 is DFQATT and CDR2 is SNEGSKA in the germline V gene (reference sequence). The J segment lost 6 bases and the V segment lost 5 bases, leaving 9 bases of the junction unmatched. The CDR3 loop reads CSALILAGVREQYF. The CDR3 DNA is TGCAGTGCTCTTATACTAGCGGGAGTACGCGAGCAGTACTTC.

This clonotype showed up just once. The CDR3 region is CASSFQQGITGELFF. The DNA for the CDR3 is TGTGCCAGCAGTTTCCAACAGGGGATCACCGGGGAGCTGTTTTTT. The chain couples TRBV12-3 or TRBV12-4 to TRBJ2-2; TRBD1 aligns across 7 bases. The CDR3 is 15 amino acids. The V segment lost 3 bases and the J segment 4 bases; nucleotides outside the gene matches: 5.

This clonotype was picked up a small number of times. The genes are TRBV20-1 and TRBJ1-2; 8 bases match TRBD1. V trimming: 1 base; J trimming: 7 bases; junction bases outside the gene matches: 5. Germline CDR1 and CDR2: DFQATT and SNEGSKA (reference sequence). This CDR3 contains 13 residues. The CDR3 spells CSARVTGGSGYTF. CDR3 DNA: TGCAGTGCTAGAGTCACAGGGGGAAGTGGCTACACCTTC.

The CDR3 nucleotides are TGTGCCAGCAGCTCGGGGGACATTGTTGAAAAACTGTTTTTT. Its translation: CASSSGDIVEKLFF. V is TRBV7-2 and J is TRBJ1-4; D possibly corresponds to TRBD1 (6 bases). V lost 4 bases and J lost 7, with 13 bases in between. Germline loops: CDR1 SGHTA, CDR2 FQGNSA. The CDR3 is 14 residues long.

The sample holds a few counts of this clonotype. The gene calls are TRBV7-2 and TRBJ1-1; D remains unclear. With 6 bases removed from V and 0 bases from J, the gap between germline ends came to 17 bases. The CDR3 totals 16 residues. Germline V lookup: CDR1 SGHTA, CDR2 FQGNSA. CDR3 sequence reads: CASRLADPFLNTEAFF. The CDR3, as DNA: TGTGCCAGCAGGCTGGCAGATCCCTTCTTGAACACTGAAGCTTTCTTT.

This clonotype was counted between two and nine times. The chain joins TRBV6-2 or TRBV6-3 to TRBJ1-2; D gene unclear. This CDR3 is built from 12 residues. Germline loops: CDR1 MNHEY, CDR2 SVGEGT. V was clipped by 6 bases and J by 8 bases, with 13 bases between them. CDR3 bases: TGTGCCAGCAGCCCCCGCACCCGCGGCTACACCTTC. Amino acids: CASSPRTRGYTF.

This clonotype occurred once. One base away lies a much larger clone, so this may be a sequencing read error. V gene TRBV5-5 combines with J gene TRBJ1-2; no clear D gene. Between the trimmed V and J ends, which lost 3 bases and 6 bases, there was a span of 15 bases. The CDR3 contains 14 residues. Germline CDR1 is SGHKS and CDR2 is YYEKEE (reference sequence). As DNA, the CDR3 is TGTGCCAGCAGCTATTCCCGAGGAATCCATGGCTACACCTTC. Its translation is CASSYSRGIHGYTF.

V is TRBV7-9 and J is TRBJ1-5, with 9 bases lining up with TRBD1. The CDR3 has 16 amino acids. Losses at the gene ends were 7 bases for V and 1 base for J; bases not matched to a gene: 8. Germline loops: CDR1 SEHNR, CDR2 FQNEAQ (reference sequence). The CDR3 DNA follows: TGTGCCAGCACCATAACGGGACAGGGCAGCAATCAGCCCCAGCATTTT. It codes for CASTITGQGSNQPQHF.

The genes are TRBV6-5 and TRBJ1-5; D is uncertain. V was shortened by 6 bases and J by 0 bases, with 6 bases between the two germline ends. The CDR3 consists of 13 residues. Per the germline V gene, CDR1 is MNHEY and CDR2 is SVGAGI. The CDR3: CASRITSNQPQHF. Here the CDR3 DNA reads TGTGCCAGCAGGATTACTAGCAATCAGCCCCAGCATTTT.

The V call is TRBV27, the J call TRBJ1-1; 11 bases line up with TRBD1. With 5 bases clipped from V and 5 bases from J, the junction kept 16 bases outside the gene matches. This CDR3 is built from 18 residues. Germline CDR1 and CDR2: MNHEY and SMNVEV (reference sequence). CDR3 nucleotide sequence: TGTGCCAGCAGTGTAATAGGGCCGGGACAGGGGGATCCTACTGAAGCTTTCTTT. Residues: CASSVIGPGQGDPTEAFF.

The chain links TRBV20-1 to TRBJ1-1; D is undetermined. V was shortened by 3 bases and J by 4 bases, with 12 bases between the two germline ends. This CDR3 has 13 amino acids. Germline lookup yields CDR1 DFQATT and CDR2 SNEGSKA (reference sequence). The CDR3 DNA sequence: TGCAGTGCTAGGGGCCTGCGGGGCACTGAAGCTTTCTTT. It translates to CSARGLRGTEAFF.

CDR3: CASSQGTGLTEAFF. As DNA, the CDR3 is TGCGCCAGCAGCCAAGGGACAGGGTTGACTGAAGCTTTCTTT. The chain couples TRBV5-1 to TRBJ1-1; 9 nucleotides match TRBD1. The germline gives CDR1 SGHRS, CDR2 YFSETQ. The CDR3 is 14 amino acids. After removal of 4 bases from V and 5 bases from J, the junction contained 6 bases not matched to a gene.

The sample holds a few counts of this clonotype. This chain uses TRBV12-3 or TRBV12-4 with TRBJ1-5, with D possibly being TRBD1 (6 bases). The germline V and J ends were trimmed by 4 bases and 9 bases, with 19 bases remaining between them. This CDR3 is built from 15 residues. The CDR3 is CASSYAGHPGRPQHF. The CDR3 DNA reads as TGTGCCAGCAGTTACGCGGGACATCCCGGGCGGCCCCAGCATTTT.

The chain carries TRBV20-1 and TRBJ1-2; no clear D. Per the germline V gene, CDR1 is DFQATT and CDR2 is SNEGSKA (reference sequence). V lost 4 bases and J lost 5, with 14 bases in between. The CDR3 runs to 13 residues. CDR3 in DNA: TGCAGTGCTAAGATGGTCGGCGGATATGGCTACACCTTC. Translation gives CSAKMVGGYGYTF.

The chain joins TRBV11-2 to TRBJ2-3; D is perhaps TRBD1 or TRBD2 (5 bases each). V lost 5 bases and J 0 bases, leaving 9 bases between the germline ends. CDR1 and CDR2 (germline): SGHAT, FQNNGV. The CDR3 spans 14 residues. DNA for the CDR3: TGTGCCAGCAGCCTGGGGGATAGCACAGATACGCAGTATTTT. Encoded protein: CASSLGDSTDTQYF.

The sample holds many counts of this clonotype. This sequence joins TRBV12-3 or TRBV12-4 and TRBJ1-2, with 12 bases that match TRBD1. The CDR3 covers 18 residues. V trimming: 7 bases; J trimming: 0 bases; junction bases outside the gene matches: 12. The CDR3 here is CASNTPRDRGQANYGYTF. The CDR3 region has the DNA TGTGCCAGCAACACTCCCCGGGACAGGGGGCAAGCTAACTATGGCTACACCTTC.

In this sample, this clonotype turned up a few times. V gene TRBV4-2 combines with J gene TRBJ2-7, with 7 nucleotides matching TRBD1. This CDR3 is 14 amino acids long. V trimming: 4 bases; J trimming: 5 bases; junction bases outside the gene matches: 8. The germline CDR1 and CDR2 sequences are LGHNA and YNFKEQ. DNA of the CDR3: TGTGCCAGCAGCCTCGGGGACAGCATCAACGAGCAGTACTTC. Residues: CASSLGDSINEQYF.

J is TRBJ1-6 and V is TRBV4-3; D is uncertain. Germline V gene data show CDR1 as LGHNA and CDR2 as YSLEER. The CDR3 runs to 14 residues. V was cut by 4 bases and J by 10 bases, with 14 bases left in between. In DNA form, the CDR3 reads TGCGCCAGCAGCCCCCAGGACCTCAAGTCACCCCTCCACTTT. Its protein is CASSPQDLKSPLHF.

The chain carries TRBV12-3 or TRBV12-4 and TRBJ2-3; 8 bases are shared with TRBD1. There are 15 residues in the CDR3. J lost 6 bases, V lost 2 bases, and 7 bases had no gene match. CDR3 region: CASSLPWTGRDTQYF. The CDR3 DNA is TGTGCCAGCAGTTTACCCTGGACAGGGCGGGATACGCAGTATTTT.